One sample yielded the 26 T cell receptor beta chains listed below, sequenced in a study of tumor-infiltrating lymphocytes in primary liver carcinoma. Co-extraction of both nucleic acids (RNA and DNA) used roughly 18-34 mg of unsorted bulk tissue. Using a constant-region primer together with ProtoScript II reverse transcriptase, TCR beta cDNA was made from roughly 520 ng of total RNA. Libraries for TCR beta were built through three nested multiplex PCR rounds, which together made up a slightly modified ARM-PCR procedure. Primers for the first two PCR rounds were TRBV1-TRBV30 forward primers and a C-beta reverse primer (approximately 10 cycles per round). In TCRdb, the multiplex PCR reads were re-called with MiXCR into one record per CDR3 protein. The sample contains 70,000 to 95,000 distinct CDR3 sequences, over 60% of which appear only once. The sequencing input was liver tumor tissue from sampling region 4. The subset: tumor region T4, right-lateral pole. These receptors all come from a man between 40 and 49 years old with primary liver carcinoma and hepatitis B virus infection.

The CDR3 coding sequence is TGCAGCGTCAACTGGGGTGGGCGGAACGAGCAGTACTTC. As protein: CSVNWGGRNEQYF. The genes are TRBV29-1 and TRBJ2-7; unclear D gene. The germline gives CDR1 SQVTM, CDR2 ANQGSEA. Trimming took off 6 bases at V and 5 bases at J, with 17 bases between the two ends. CDR3 length: 13 amino acids.

This clonotype was recorded once. The chain employs TRBV12-3 or TRBV12-4 and TRBJ2-2; 9 bases align to TRBD1. There are 15 residues in the CDR3. J lost 5 bases, V lost 8 bases, and 9 bases had no gene match. The CDR3 nucleotides are TGTGCCAGCGGTTCGGGACAGGGTGCGACCGGGGAGCTGTTTTTT. This codes for CASGSGQGATGELFF.

This clonotype is labeled medium-sized. The chain has TRBV11-2 and TRBJ2-7, with 7 bases aligning to TRBD2. Germline V gene data show CDR1 as SGHAT and CDR2 as FQNNGV. Unmatched junction bases numbered 8, after V lost 3 bases and J lost 3 bases. The CDR3 contains 15 residues. The CDR3 nucleotides read TGTGCCAGCAGCTTTGGTCCAGCGGGGTTCTACGAGCAGTACTTC. It translates to CASSFGPAGFYEQYF.

On this clonotype itself: In this CDR3 the conserved last residue, phenylalanine or tryptophan, is missing, so a read error is likely. CDR3 loop: CASSQASNSYEQYI. CDR3 bases: TGCGCCAGTAGCCAAGCATCAAACTCCTACGAGCAGTACATC. The chain recombines TRBV4-1 with TRBJ2-7; D gene unclear. This CDR3 contains 14 residues. Germline CDR1 and CDR2: MGHRA and YSYEKL.

Many counts were recorded for this clonotype. The chain recombines TRBV4-2 with TRBJ2-1; 9 nucleotides agree with TRBD2. CDR3 length: 17 amino acids. Germline-derived CDR1 and CDR2 are LGHNA and YNFKEQ. Trimming removed 1 base from V and 5 bases from J; junction bases left unmatched: 9. The CDR3 protein is CASSQGPGGRDHNEQFF. In DNA form, the CDR3 reads TGTGCCAGCAGCCAAGGTCCGGGCGGGAGGGACCACAATGAGCAGTTCTTC.

This sequence joins TRBV29-1 and TRBJ2-2, with 7 bases that match TRBD2. The CDR3 is made up of 15 amino acids. The trim removed 3 bases at V and 6 bases at J, leaving 10 bases unmatched. CDR1 is SQVTM, CDR2 ANQGSEA, per germline. Here the CDR3 reads CSVDDTAGAPGELFF. CDR3 nucleotides: TGCAGCGTTGATGACACTGCGGGAGCCCCCGGGGAGCTGTTTTTT.

This clonotype was detected once. The chain joins TRBV29-1 to TRBJ2-2, with TRBD2 identical over 11 bases. The germline gives CDR1 SQVTM, CDR2 ANQGSEA. The CDR3 covers 14 residues. Unmatched junction bases numbered 14, after V lost 5 bases and J lost 15 bases. CDR3 nucleotide sequence: TGCAGCGTTTCCGGGACTAGCGGTGCCGGGGGGTTGTTTTTT. Amino acid sequence: CSVSGTSGAGGLFF.

Of note for this clonotype: Compared with germline, one end of the junction differs, possibly owing to a read error. V and J are TRBV29-1 and TRBJ2-2; D is perhaps TRBD1 or TRBD2 (6 bases each). This CDR3 contains 15 residues. Germline V lookup: CDR1 SQVTM, CDR2 ANQGSEA. This CDR3 reads CSVEGGQQNTGELFF. The CDR3 nucleotides are TGTAGCGTAGAAGGGGGGCAGCAGAACACCGGGGAGCTGTTTTTT.

At least ten counts were recorded for this clonotype. The chain links TRBV4-1 to TRBJ2-1, with 10 positions matching TRBD2. Germline CDR1 is MGHRA and CDR2 is YSYEKL. V lost 1 base to trimming and J lost 3 bases; unmatched junction nucleotides: 6. The CDR3 consists of 17 residues. The chain's CDR3 is CASSQGPTSGDYNEQFF. In DNA form, the CDR3 reads TGCGCCAGCAGCCAAGGGCCCACTAGCGGGGACTACAATGAGCAGTTCTTC.

The rearrangement links TRBV29-1 to TRBJ2-7, with 9 bases matching TRBD2. There are 13 residues in the CDR3. The germline V gene has CDR1 SQVTM and CDR2 ANQGSEA. Trimming cost V 4 bases and J 7 bases; bases outside gene matches: 8. The CDR3 protein is CSVASGNDYEQYF. The CDR3 DNA reads as TGCAGCGTTGCTAGCGGGAACGACTATGAGCAGTACTTC.

There are a few counts of this clonotype. The rearrangement joins TRBV11-2 to TRBJ2-7; 7 bases are a match to TRBD1. This CDR3 is 15 amino acids long. Trimming took 9 bases from V and 4 from J; bases not matched to a gene: 15. Germline V lookup: CDR1 SGHAT, CDR2 FQNNGV. CDR3 DNA sequence: TGTGCCAGTAACTCTACAGGGGACCGGAGGTACGAGCAGTACTTC. Protein: CASNSTGDRRYEQYF.

This clonotype was found many times. The chain links TRBV6-5 to TRBJ2-1, with TRBD2 matching over 7 bases. V trimming: 6 bases; J trimming: 2 bases; junction bases outside the gene matches: 4. This CDR3 region has 14 residues. The germline V gene has CDR1 MNHEY and CDR2 SVGAGI. The CDR3 loop reads CASSQAGTYNEQFF. As DNA, the CDR3 is TGTGCCAGCAGCCAAGCGGGGACCTACAATGAGCAGTTCTTC.

Turning to this clonotype: Relative to the germline gene, one junction end is altered; a read error may explain this. The gene calls are TRBV6-1 and TRBJ2-5, with D perhaps TRBD2 (6 bases). CDR3 length: 15 amino acids. The germline CDR1 and CDR2 sequences are MNHNS and SASEGT. In DNA, the CDR3 is TGTGCCAGCAGCCCTCCGGGACTTAGCAAAGAGATCCAGTACTTC. Translated, it gives CASSPPGLSKEIQYF.

Worth noting for this clonotype: Given a much more abundant clone one base away, this may be a read error. The chain joins TRBV6-1 to TRBJ2-7; no firm D call. CDR3 length: 12 amino acids. Germline CDR1 is MNHNS and CDR2 is SASEGT. The V end lost 6 bases, the J end lost 12 bases, and 18 bases lay between the germline ends. This CDR3 is CASRYETYGRYF. CDR3 nucleotides: TGTGCCAGCAGGTACGAAACCTACGGGCGGTACTTC.

Only a few counts were recorded for this clonotype. CDR3 in amino acids: CASRRKDEQFF. CDR3 nucleotides: TGCGCCAGCAGGAGGAAGGACGAGCAGTTCTTC. The rearrangement joins TRBV5-1 to TRBJ2-1; D is unclear. There are 11 residues in the CDR3. The germline gives CDR1 SGHRS, CDR2 YFSETQ. Trimming left V 5 bases short and J 10 bases short, with 10 bases between.

This clonotype was seen a few times. At one boundary the junction diverges from the germline segment, which might be a read error. The gene calls are TRBV11-2 and TRBJ2-7, with 7 bases aligning to TRBD2. The CDR3 runs 15 residues. CDR1 is SGHAT and CDR2 is FQNNGV in the germline V gene. CDR3 nucleotides: TGTGCCAGCAGTGCCTTGACTAGCAGGTCCTACGAGCAGCACTTC. This encodes CASSALTSRSYEQHF.

The V call is TRBV28, the J call TRBJ2-7; the D gene is possibly TRBD2 (5 bases). CDR3 length: 12 amino acids. The germline V gene has CDR1 MDHEN and CDR2 SYDVKM. The CDR3 DNA follows: TGCGCCAGTAGTTTCGAGGGAGTGGGGCAGTACGTC. This encodes CASSFEGVGQYV.

This clonotype was observed a few times. The chain carries TRBV18 and TRBJ2-3; tentatively, D is TRBD2 (5 bases). CDR1 and CDR2 (germline): KGHSH, LQKENI. Trimming took off 1 base at V and 1 base at J, with 15 bases between the two ends. The CDR3 covers 17 residues. In DNA form, the CDR3 reads TGTGCCAGCTCACCACGGCCCCTGGCGGAGGGCACAGATACGCAGTATTTT. Translation gives CASSPRPLAEGTDTQYF.

In the case of this clonotype: The junction does not match germline at one end; this may be a read error. The chain uses TRBV11-2 and TRBJ2-1; 8 nucleotides line up with TRBD2. CDR3 length: 16 amino acids. Germline-derived CDR1 and CDR2 are SGHAT and FQNNGV. CDR3 DNA sequence: TGTGTCAGCAGCTCGGATATCGGACTAGCCATGGGTGAGCAGCTCTTC. It yields the protein CVSSSDIGLAMGEQLF. Full variable domain (remainder filled in from reference TRBV11-2 and TRBJ2-1): EAGVAQSPRYKIIEKRQSVAFWCNPISGHATLYWYQQILGQGPKLLIQFQNNGVVDDSQLPKDRFSAERLKGVDSTLKIQPAKLEDSAVYLCVSSSDIGLAMGEQLFGPGTRLTVL.

Details on this clonotype: A read error may explain this, as a much larger clone is one base away. The chain recombines TRBV7-9 with TRBJ2-5, with TRBD2 as a possible D gene (6 bases). The CDR3 spans 15 residues. The V gene's germline CDR1 is SEHNR and CDR2 FQNEAQ (reference sequence). CDR3 DNA: TGTGCCAGCAGCTCCAGGAGGGGTTGGCAAGAGAGCCAGTACTTC. Its protein product is CASSSRRGWQESQYF.

A note on this clonotype: One end of the junction is discordant with germline, which a read error may explain. The rearrangement uses TRBV6-5 and TRBJ2-2; D is perhaps TRBD1 or TRBD2 (5 bases each). The CDR3 loop spans 14 amino acids. Germline V lookup: CDR1 MNHEY, CDR2 SVGAGI. The CDR3 nucleotides are TGTGCCAACAGTGGGGGTGGTCTCACCGGGGAGCTGTTTTTT. This gives the protein CANSGGGLTGELFF.

This clonotype was seen more than once but under ten times. V usage is TRBV21-1 and J usage is TRBJ2-2; the table's D call, TRBD2, has no DNA check behind it. TRBV21-1 is listed as a pseudogene. The CDR3 contains 18 residues. DNA for the CDR3: TGTGCCAGCAGCATAAGAAGGGGACTAGCGGGAGTAGGAGGGGAGCTGTTTTTT. The encoded protein is CASSIRRGLAGVGGELFF.

This chain uses TRBV11-2 with TRBJ2-7; maybe TRBD2 (6 bases). The germline V gene has CDR1 SGHAT and CDR2 FQNNGV. The CDR3 runs to 15 residues. The germline V and J ends were trimmed by 4 bases and 10 bases, with 23 bases remaining between them. DNA of the CDR3: TGTGCCAGCAGCTCTACCCGGGGGAGAAGATGCGAACAGTACTTC. This gives the protein CASSSTRGRRCEQYF.

Remarks on this clonotype: The junction departs from the called germline gene at one end, perhaps through a read error. The J gene is TRBJ1-1, the V gene TRBV6-2 or TRBV6-3; 8 bases agree with TRBD1. The CDR3 extends over 18 amino acids. The germline V gene encodes CDR1 MNHEY and CDR2 SVGEGT. CDR3 nucleotides: TGTGTCAGCAGGACCTCAGGGGGCGCTTTCAGTTGGAACACTGAAGCTTTCTTT. Encoded protein: CVSRTSGGAFSWNTEAFF.

As to this clonotype: It may be a read error: a sequence one base away is much more abundant. This chain links TRBV10-3 with TRBJ2-1, with D possibly matching TRBD2 (5 bases). Germline values: CDR1 ENHRY, CDR2 SYGVKD. V was shortened by 4 bases and J by 8 bases, with 12 bases between the two germline ends. The CDR3 runs 13 residues. CDR3 sequence: CAISAEEYDEQFF. The CDR3, as DNA: TGTGCCATCAGTGCGGAGGAGTACGATGAGCAGTTCTTC.

V is TRBV12-3 or TRBV12-4 and J is TRBJ2-2; 9 bases agree with TRBD2. There are 16 residues in the CDR3. V was clipped by 9 bases and J by 3 bases; unmatched bases: 11. The CDR3 loop reads CARSPRLAEDTGELFF. The DNA for the CDR3 is TGTGCCAGGAGTCCAAGACTAGCGGAGGACACCGGGGAGCTGTTTTTT.